This TCR beta chain came from a study of PD-L1 blockade in urothelial cancer. Background on the study: After treatment start, blood was analyzed at 3 weeks (second dose) and at 6 weeks.

CDR1 SGHVS and CDR2 FQNEAQ come from the germline V gene. Germline trimming cut 0 bases from V and 7 bases from J; bases unmatched to any gene: 8. The length of the CDR3 is 16 residues. As to time point: pretreatment peripheral blood. Repertoires were generated with immunoSEQ multiplex PCR, while TCRdb's copy carries only in-frame clones and drops some. The sample has tens of thousands of clones, more than 80% seen once. The chain has TRBV7-8 and TRBJ1-5, with 8 bases fitting TRBD1. The TCR sequence derives from an elderly woman with urothelial cancer. The sequences come from PBMCs, collected around atezolizumab (anti-PD-L1) treatment. The CDR3 reads CASSLAVQGARQPQHF. The CDR3 nucleotides read TGTGCCAGCAGCTTAGCGGTCCAGGGGGCGCGGCAGCCCCAGCATTTT. The whole variable domain, filled in from reference TRBV7-8 and TRBJ1-5, reads GAGVSQSPRYKVAKRGQDVALRCDPISGHVSLFWYQQALGQGPEFLTYFQNEAQLDKSGLPSDRFFAERPEGSVSTLKIQRTQQEDSAVYLCASSLAVQGARQPQHFGDGTRLSIL.